This is a list of T cell receptor beta chains from one sample in a study of Tregs in tolerant kidney transplant recipients. Libraries were prepared by immunoSEQ multiplex PCR; TCRdb keeps only in-frame clonotypes and omits some of them. The data show more than 25,000 clones, 82% seen once. No cognate antigen is known for these TCRs. The specimen sequenced was Tregs from blood cultured with allogeneic cells. The receptors come from a human donor in good health. Each CDR3 is given with its conserved first and last residue. D genes are given only for firm matches. The size of a clone is reported for some rows only, either as once, few or many, or as a class for expanded clones.

TRBV4-2	TRBJ2-7	TRBD1	.	TGTGCCAGCAGCCGACATAGGACCGGGACAGGCGCCTACGAGCAGTACTTC	CASSRHRTGTGAYEQYF
TRBV5-4	TRBJ2-5	.	.	TGTGCCAGCAGCTTGGCGGGGGGCGGGACCCAGTACTTC	CASSLAGGGTQYF
TRBV6-1	TRBJ1-1	.	.	TGTGCCAGCATTAATCTTGCCTCGAACACTGAAGCTTTCTTT	CASINLASNTEAFF
TRBV19	TRBJ1-2	.	.	TGTGCCAGTAGTCCAGGATCTTGGGGACACCCTACTAACTATGGCTACACCTTC	CASSPGSWGHPTNYGYTF
TRBV9	TRBJ1-2	.	.	TGTGCCAGCAGCGTAGAAGGTCGGGGAGGCCCCTATGGCTACACCTTC	CASSVEGRGGPYGYTF
TRBV7-2	TRBJ1-6	TRBD1	.	TGTGCCAGCAGCTTTGAGGGGGCGCGTGGTTCACCCCTCCACTTT	CASSFEGARGSPLHF
TRBV4-1	TRBJ1-1	.	.	TGCGCCAGCTCAGGGGCGGGGGGCGCAGTTGAAGCTTTCTTT	CASSGAGGAVEAFF
TRBV7-2	TRBJ2-7	.	few	TGTGCCAGCACCCGGACAGACTACGAGCAGTACTTC	CASTRTDYEQYF
TRBV19	TRBJ1-2	TRBD1	.	TGTGCCAGTAGATCGGGACAGGGCCTAGGAGGCTACACCTTC	CASRSGQGLGGYTF
TRBV2	TRBJ2-5	.	.	TGTGCCAGCAGTGGGTCGGGGTGGTGGCAAGAGACCCAGTACTTC	CASSGSGWWQETQYF
TRBV18	TRBJ1-6	.	once	TGTGCCAGCTCAGGGGCAGTCGATAATTCACCCCTCCACTTT	CASSGAVDNSPLHF
TRBV6-5	TRBJ2-7	TRBD2	.	TGTGCCAGCGGGTGGGGGACTAGCGGGAGCTCCGAGCAGTACTTC	CASGWGTSGSSEQYF
TRBV5-4	TRBJ1-1	.	.	TGTGCCAGCAGCTTGGCAAAAACAGGGCACACTGAAGCTTTCTTT	CASSLAKTGHTEAFF
TRBV7-2	TRBJ1-5	.	.	TGTGCCAGCAGCAACGGGGTTTATCAGCCCCAGCATTTT	CASSNGVYQPQHF
TRBV18	TRBJ2-2	TRBD2	.	TGTGCCAGCTCACTCCGGACTAGCGGATTAGTCGGGGAGCTGTTTTTT	CASSLRTSGLVGELFF
TRBV7-9	TRBJ2-3	.	once	TGTGCCAGCAGCTCGCTCACAGATACGCAGTATTTT	CASSSLTDTQYF
TRBV4-3	TRBJ2-5	.	few	TGCGCCAGCAGCCGTACCAGGTTTGAAGAGACCCAGTACTTC	CASSRTRFEETQYF